This entry describes one TCR beta chain. Original processing methods: Quantification of nucleated cells was approximated via reference gene primer amplification. Data came from immunoSEQ multiplex PCR; TCRdb stores just in-frame clones and leaves some out. The DNA was the basis for D and trimming; V, J and clone size are from that table. The table records roughly 32,000 clones, 80% to 90% of them present only once. The CDR3 is made up of 20 amino acids. Germline V gives CDR1 SGDLS, CDR2 YYNGEE. Unmatched junction bases numbered 24, after V lost 3 bases and J lost 8 bases. This sample is part of a study of blood T cell repertoires in COVID-19. Background on the study: COVID-19 samples from acute and convalescent phases originated in the United States, Italy and Spain. T cells, B-cell-depleted T cells, or PBMCs provided the cDNA or gDNA that served as material.

The sequence was collected from a man in his 60s with active COVID-19. The specimen sequenced was peripheral blood. V usage is TRBV9 and J usage is TRBJ2-1; 9 nucleotides match TRBD2. CDR3 DNA sequence: TGTGCCAGCAGCGCCCGTGGGGGGGCTAGCGGGAAGGGCCCCTCCCATGAGCAGTTCTTC. It translates to CASSARGGASGKGPSHEQFF. Using reference TRBV9 and TRBJ2-1 for the parts outside the CDR3, the full variable domain is DSGVTQTPKHLITATGQRVTLRCSPRSGDLSVYWYQQSLDQGLQFLIQYYNGEERAKGNILERFSAQQFPDLHSELNLSSLELGDSALYFCASSARGGASGKGPSHEQFFGPGTRLTVL.